The rows below give T cell receptor beta chains drawn from one sample of a study of OX40 agonist ivuxolimab in advanced cancers. Sequencing was performed with immunoSEQ multiplex PCR; in TCRdb, only in-frame clones are kept and a portion is missing. The table shows approximately 64,000 clones, with roughly 80% occurring only once. The material sequenced was CD4+ or CD8+ T cells sorted from blood, taken in a trial of the OX40 agonist ivuxolimab. The receptors come from an adult with an advanced solid tumor such as melanoma, head and neck, liver or kidney cancer. Each CDR3 is given with its conserved first and last residue. The order of the fields is D gene, J gene, V gene, clone size, CDR3 protein, CDR3 DNA. The D gene is left open where the match is weak. Clone size, where shown, is once, few, many, or a class for clones that have expanded.

d_gene: .; j_gene: TRBJ2-7; v_gene: TRBV5-4; abundance: .; CDR3aa: CASSPGTNSYEQYF; CDR3nt: TGTGCCAGCAGCCCCGGGACCAATTCCTACGAGCAGTACTTC
d_gene: .; j_gene: TRBJ2-7; v_gene: TRBV7-9; abundance: .; CDR3aa: CASSQVGRSRTDYEQYF; CDR3nt: TGTGCCAGCAGCCAAGTGGGGCGGTCCCGGACTGATTACGAGCAGTACTTC
d_gene: .; j_gene: TRBJ2-3; v_gene: TRBV28; abundance: .; CDR3aa: CASSLMEGNRVRPDTQYF; CDR3nt: TGTGCCAGCAGCCTAATGGAAGGGAACAGGGTTCGTCCAGATACGCAGTATTTT
d_gene: .; j_gene: TRBJ1-2; v_gene: TRBV27; abundance: once; CDR3aa: CASSLGGFPYGYTF; CDR3nt: TGTGCCAGCAGTTTAGGCGGTTTTCCCTATGGCTACACCTTC
d_gene: .; j_gene: TRBJ2-1; v_gene: TRBV6-1; abundance: .; CDR3aa: CASSEVPLRNEQFF; CDR3nt: TGTGCCAGCAGTGAAGTGCCCCTGAGGAATGAGCAGTTCTTC
d_gene: TRBD2; j_gene: TRBJ2-7; v_gene: TRBV7-9; abundance: .; CDR3aa: CASSLSGSRAYEQYF; CDR3nt: TGTGCCAGCAGCCTTAGCGGGAGTAGGGCCTACGAGCAGTACTTC
d_gene: .; j_gene: TRBJ2-2; v_gene: TRBV6-4; abundance: .; CDR3aa: CASSPGTSNTGELFF; CDR3nt: TGTGCCAGCAGTCCCGGGACTTCGAACACCGGGGAGCTGTTTTTT
d_gene: .; j_gene: TRBJ2-7; v_gene: TRBV18; abundance: .; CDR3aa: CASSPRHRGRGYEQYF; CDR3nt: TGTGCCAGCTCACCACGTCATAGGGGCAGGGGCTACGAGCAGTACTTC
d_gene: .; j_gene: TRBJ1-5; v_gene: TRBV6-1; abundance: many; CDR3aa: CASSEPRNQPQHF; CDR3nt: TGTGCCAGCAGTGAACCGCGAAATCAGCCCCAGCATTTT
d_gene: TRBD1; j_gene: TRBJ2-4; v_gene: TRBV7-9; abundance: .; CDR3aa: CASSNLQGVAKNIQYF; CDR3nt: TGTGCCAGCAGCAACCTACAGGGGGTAGCCAAAAACATTCAGTACTTC
d_gene: TRBD2; j_gene: TRBJ2-1; v_gene: TRBV6-6; abundance: .; CDR3aa: CASSYDSQRERGEQFF; CDR3nt: TGTGCCAGCAGTTACGATAGCCAGCGGGAGAGGGGTGAGCAGTTCTTC
d_gene: .; j_gene: TRBJ1-6; v_gene: TRBV5-5; abundance: .; CDR3aa: CASSLASDSLNSPLHF; CDR3nt: TGTGCCAGCAGCTTGGCCTCGGACAGCTTGAATTCACCCCTCCACTTT
d_gene: .; j_gene: TRBJ1-6; v_gene: TRBV5-1; abundance: .; CDR3aa: CASSIRDHNSPLHF; CDR3nt: TGCGCCAGCAGCATCCGGGACCACAATTCACCCCTCCACTTT
d_gene: TRBD1; j_gene: TRBJ1-1; v_gene: TRBV30; abundance: .; CDR3aa: CAWSPQGAEAFF; CDR3nt: TGTGCCTGGAGTCCACAGGGGGCTGAAGCTTTCTTT
d_gene: .; j_gene: TRBJ1-2; v_gene: TRBV2; abundance: .; CDR3aa: CATGGVSYGYTF; CDR3nt: TGTGCCACAGGTGGGGTATCCTATGGCTACACCTTC
d_gene: .; j_gene: TRBJ1-2; v_gene: TRBV7-9; abundance: .; CDR3aa: CASSLETALGGYTF; CDR3nt: TGTGCCAGCAGCTTAGAAACAGCTCTGGGCGGCTACACCTTC